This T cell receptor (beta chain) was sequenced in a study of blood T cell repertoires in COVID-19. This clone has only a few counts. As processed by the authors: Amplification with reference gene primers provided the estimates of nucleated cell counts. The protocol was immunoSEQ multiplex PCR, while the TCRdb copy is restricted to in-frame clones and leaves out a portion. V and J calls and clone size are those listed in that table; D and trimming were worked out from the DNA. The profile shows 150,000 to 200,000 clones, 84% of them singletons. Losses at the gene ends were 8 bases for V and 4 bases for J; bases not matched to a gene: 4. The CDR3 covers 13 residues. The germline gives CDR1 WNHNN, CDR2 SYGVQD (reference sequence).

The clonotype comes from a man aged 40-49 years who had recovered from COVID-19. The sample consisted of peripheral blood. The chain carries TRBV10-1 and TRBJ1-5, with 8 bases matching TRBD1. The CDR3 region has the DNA TGCGCCAGCGGGACAGGCTGTAATCAGCCCCAGCATTTT. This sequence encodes CASGTGCNQPQHF.